This T cell receptor (beta chain) was captured in a study of cytomegalovirus exposure and HLA in healthy donors. Overall study findings and caveats: Relative to the roughly 690-donor mean, N-insertions were reportedly fewer in an Asian-associated ancestry cluster in a later analysis. Later work showed greater clonal expansion in HLA-associated TCR beta chains than in equally common others. In an earlier analysis, in around 590 donors, most V segments appeared productive either ~87% or ~30% of the time.

Germline-derived CDR1 and CDR2 are SNHLY and FYNNEI. The CDR3 spans 14 residues. V was trimmed by 9 bases and J by 4 bases, leaving 18 bases between them. Use of 60 Vbeta and 13 Jbeta primers characterized the PCR. The repertoire was sequenced with immunoSEQ multiplex PCR; TCRdb's copy has only in-frame clones and lacks some. The sample contains approximately 100,000 clones, roughly 80% of which appear only once. Details on this clone: Its matching antigen is unknown.

This chain connects TRBV2 to TRBJ2-5; weak D call: TRBD1 (7 bases). This TCR was recovered from a man in his sixties in good health and CMV-seronegative. The sequenced material came from PBMCs. CDR3 sequence: CASSRGIGGETQYF. Here the CDR3 DNA reads TGTGCCAGTTCCAGGGGGATCGGGGGAGAGACCCAGTACTTC.